This T cell receptor beta chain was identified during a study of shared clonotypes between healthy human individuals (dated by TCRdb to 2019 to 2021). Background on the whole study: Three men and two women, aged 18 to 49 years, made up the cohort. Per donor, three plates each were used for CD4 naive and CD4 memory, two for CD8 naive, and one for CD8 memory. The study deeply sequenced blood TCR repertoires of five healthy adults to estimate repertoire size and the extent of clonotype sharing between individuals. Libraries were prepared and TCR repertoires were sequenced by different laboratories using diverse techniques, in order to increase sequencing depth and limit assay-specific biases. Per donor, leukapheresis produced somewhere between about 0.94 and 9.5 billion PBMCs. Points the paper makes about the study in general: Compared with non-shared clonotypes, the clonotypes found in all four sorted-subset donors had higher generation probabilities. Even with the large sequencing depth, rarefaction of the sorted-subset datasets indicated that sequencing was incomplete. Estimated clonotype richness was generally larger for naive than for memory subsets. Sampling was restricted to blood, and TCR repertoires in tissue are likely to differ from TCR repertoires in blood. Sharing across a handful of donors was observed for 5% to 6.5% of naive CD4, about 4% of naive CD8, about 2.3% of memory CD4, and around 0.42% of memory CD8 clonotypes. Pairwise subsampling led to the expectation that sequencing depth would affect the degree of clonotype sharing among donors. The small number of donors limited the genetic and exposure-history diversity represented.

Details on this clone: It lacks a known antigen. Base qualities are not recorded, but no much larger clone differs from it by a single base.

CDR1 and CDR2 were assigned from the germline V gene as SNHLY and FYNNEI. Including cysteine and phenylalanine, the CDR3 has 14 amino acids. This entry keeps only the CDR3 DNA: 42 bases, framed from base 1. V has 6 bases trimmed and J has 10 bases trimmed; junction bases matching no gene number 9. TCR CDR3 regions were amplified from genomic DNA by multiplex PCR using the deep immunoSEQ assay. Extracted genomic DNA from each cell subset was distributed evenly across all wells of several immunoSEQ 96-well plates, and each plate was treated as a replicate. Each replicate PCR for sorted subsets received roughly 0.2 ug genomic DNA, equal to roughly 29,000 T cell genomes. Purified libraries were quantified with a Qubit 3.0 fluorometer, sized on a Bioanalyzer 2100, and re-quantified with the KAPA Library Quantification kit. Each immunoSEQ 96-well plate was sequenced on its own single-read 150-cycle Illumina NextSeq 550 flow cell. Under the source paper's analysis protocol: Because the immunoSEQ output held only junctional sequences and lacked quality scores, the filtering could not match the filtering applied to full-length reads. Sequences were annotated with PyIR, a Python wrapper for IgBLAST v1.9, and V/J genes and CDR3 were assigned using IMGT germline references. Reads with weak V/J assignments (E-value above 1e-6), missing CDR3, stop codons, out-of-frame junctions, or ambiguous translated residues were removed. V3J clonotypes were defined by identical inferred V gene, J gene, and CDR3 amino acid sequence. Percentage overlap between repertoires was calculated by dividing the number of shared unique clonotypes by the size of the smaller repertoire. RTK rarefaction, the Chao1 estimator, and Recon v2.1 estimates of unobserved clonotypes were used to assess repertoire richness. OLGA was used to compute generation probabilities for all TCRbeta clonotypes that the gDNA method yielded from a handful of donors. Not all clones reach the TCRdb copy of this immuneACCESS table, which keeps in-frame sequences only. Checked studies attribute under half of the gap to unresolved V genes and leave the rest unexplained. The V and J calls and clone size come from that table; D and trimming were worked out from the DNA. The sample table lists roughly 2.5 million clones, more than 80% of them with a count of one. Together, the top ten hold over 0.12% of the sample.

The donors were healthy, HIV-negative adults with no recently reported acute infections or vaccinations. Only Caucasian adults living in Nashville, Tennessee, USA were represented among the donors. CD4+ T cells were enriched by magnetic negative selection; naive cells were then positively selected on CD45RA, and the negative fraction formed the memory subset. After blood collection by leukapheresis, PBMCs were isolated using Ficoll-Histopaque density gradient centrifugation and then cryopreserved in the vapor phase of liquid nitrogen. Analytical flow cytometry was used to check the purity and quantity of every magnetically sorted T cell population. Genomic DNA was isolated from every sorted fraction and measured by UV absorbance on a Nanodrop 2000c.

The TCR sequence derives from a man between 18 and 35 years old in good health. The sequenced sample was naive CD4+ T cells sorted from blood. Sample cell subset or site, as interpreted from the label and publication: CD45RA+ positively selected. The V and J segments used are TRBV2 and TRBJ2-1; TRBD1 aligns with 10 central bases. The CDR3 protein: CASRGTGVGGEQFF. Read as DNA, the sequence is TGTGCCAGCAGGGGGACAGGGGTCGGCGGGGAGCAGTTCTTC.